The present entry profiles one TCR beta chain with its context. Germline assignment: CDR1 MNHEY and CDR2 SMNVEV (reference sequence). This CDR3 region has 14 residues. Trimming removed 5 bases at V and 0 bases at J, with 9 bases between. Survey-level immunoSEQ sequencing profiled the TCR beta repertoire. Only in-frame clones appear in the TCRdb table, and some are missing; sequencing was by immunoSEQ multiplex PCR. This sample has about 68,000 clones, with 85% to 95% found just once. The chain joins TRBV27 to TRBJ2-3; D is ambiguous. Sequencing was done on a sample of PBMCs. The TCR comes from a man between 40 and 49 years old with rheumatoid arthritis. The CDR3 DNA is TGTGCCAGCAGTATGCAAAGTAGCACAGATACGCAGTATTTT. This sequence encodes CASSMQSSTDTQYF.